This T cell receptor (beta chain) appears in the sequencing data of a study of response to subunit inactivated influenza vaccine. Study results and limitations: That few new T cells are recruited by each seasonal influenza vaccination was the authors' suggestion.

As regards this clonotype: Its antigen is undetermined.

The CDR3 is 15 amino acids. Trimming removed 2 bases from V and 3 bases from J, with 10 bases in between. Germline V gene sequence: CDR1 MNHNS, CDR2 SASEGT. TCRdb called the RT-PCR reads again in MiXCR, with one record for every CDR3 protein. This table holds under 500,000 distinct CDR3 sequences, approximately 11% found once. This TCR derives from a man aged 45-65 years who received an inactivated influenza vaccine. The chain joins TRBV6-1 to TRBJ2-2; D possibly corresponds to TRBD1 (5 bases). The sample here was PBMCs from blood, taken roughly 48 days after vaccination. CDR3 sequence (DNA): TGTGCCAGCAGTGAATTTCAGGGATACACCGGGGAGCTGTTTTTT. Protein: CASSEFQGYTGELFF.